Shown below are 14 T cell receptor beta chains from a single sample sequenced in a study of blood T cell repertoires in COVID-19. Sequencing used immunoSEQ multiplex PCR; TCRdb keeps in-frame clones, though not all of them. The table has 150,000 to 200,000 clones, nearly 90% seen once. The source material was peripheral blood. The receptors derive from a young man who had recovered from COVID-19.

This sequence joins TRBV6-2 or TRBV6-3 and TRBJ2-7; 12 bases fit TRBD2. Germline assignment: CDR1 MNHEY and CDR2 SVGEGT. Germline trimming cut 0 bases from V and 6 bases from J; bases unmatched to any gene: 0. There are 14 residues in the CDR3. CDR3 amino acids: CASSYSLAGGEQYF. Here the CDR3 DNA reads TGTGCCAGCAGTTACTCACTAGCGGGAGGCGAGCAGTACTTC.

The V and J genes are TRBV6-5 and TRBJ2-1; D is perhaps TRBD2 (6 bases). Looked up from germline, CDR1 is MNHEY and CDR2 is SVGAGI. The CDR3 extends over 15 amino acids. The V end lost 5 bases, the J end lost 2 bases, and 13 bases lay between the germline ends. CDR3 region: CASSPRLVAYNEQFF. The CDR3 nucleotides are TGTGCCAGCAGTCCCCGACTAGTCGCCTACAATGAGCAGTTCTTC.

This clone showed up just once. The CDR3 bases are TGTGCCAGCAGCCCTTCCGGGACAGTCTCCTACGAGCAGTACTTC. Its protein product is CASSPSGTVSYEQYF. This chain joins TRBV9 and TRBJ2-7, with TRBD1 identical over 7 bases. Losses at the gene ends were 4 bases for V and 0 bases for J; bases not matched to a gene: 7. The germline gives CDR1 SGDLS, CDR2 YYNGEE. This CDR3 has 15 amino acids.

The chain links TRBV4-3 to TRBJ2-3; perhaps TRBD2 as D (5 bases). The CDR3 has 18 residues. Per the germline V gene, CDR1 is LGHNA and CDR2 is YSLEER. The V end lost 4 bases, the J end lost 4 bases, and 24 bases lay between the germline ends. CDR3 DNA sequence: TGCGCCAGCAGCCGGACCCTAAGGCGAGGGAGTCGGGCAGATACGCAGTATTTT. This encodes CASSRTLRRGSRADTQYF.

V is TRBV2 and J is TRBJ2-7, with D possibly being TRBD2 (6 bases). The CDR3 totals 12 residues. Germline V gives CDR1 SNHLY, CDR2 FYNNEI. V was cut by 5 bases and J by 4 bases, with 9 bases left in between. The CDR3 sequence: CASSSGTYEQYF. As DNA, the CDR3 is TGTGCCAGCAGTTCCGGGACTTACGAGCAGTACTTC. The full variable domain, in which reference TRBV2 and TRBJ2-7 provide the parts outside the CDR3, is EPEVTQTPSHQVTQMGQEVILRCVPISNHLYFYWYRQILGQKVEFLVSFYNNEISEKSEIFDDQFSVERPDGSNFTLKIRSTKLEDSAMYFCASSSGTYEQYFGPGTRLTVT.

The rearrangement joins TRBV7-2 to TRBJ1-5, with 9 bases that match TRBD1. This CDR3 comprises 15 residues. J was trimmed by 6 bases and V by 4 bases; bases with no gene match: 7. Germline CDR1 is SGHTA and CDR2 is FQGNSA. The CDR3 sequence is CASSSRGQGGQPQHF. For the CDR3, the DNA is TGTGCCAGCAGCTCCAGGGGACAGGGTGGTCAGCCCCAGCATTTT.

The CDR3 loop is CASSSTGAVAEAFF. CDR3 bases: TGTGCCAGCAGTTCTACAGGAGCCGTCGCTGAAGCTTTCTTT. The chain employs TRBV28 and TRBJ1-1; possibly TRBD1 for D (5 bases). CDR3 length: 14 residues. Trimming removed 4 bases from V and 6 bases from J, with 15 bases in between. Germline CDR1 MDHEN, CDR2 SYDVKM. The full variable domain, in which reference TRBV28 and TRBJ1-1 provide the parts outside the CDR3, is DVKVTQSSRYLVKRTGEKVFLECVQDMDHENMFWYRQDPGLGLRLIYFSYDVKMKEKGDIPEGYSVSREKKERFSLILESASTNQTSMYLCASSSTGAVAEAFFGQGTRLTVV.

This chain joins TRBV7-9 and TRBJ2-4; 7 bases map to TRBD2. V lost 10 bases to trimming and J lost 2 bases; unmatched junction nucleotides: 5. CDR3 length: 13 residues. The germline gives CDR1 SEHNR, CDR2 FQNEAQ (reference sequence). The CDR3 reads CATGGRTKNIQYF. Here the CDR3 DNA reads TGTGCCACCGGGGGGAGAACCAAAAACATTCAGTACTTC.

V and J are TRBV6-5 and TRBJ1-5; 7 bases fit TRBD1. Trimming cost V 4 bases and J 3 bases; bases outside gene matches: 6. The germline V gene has CDR1 MNHEY and CDR2 SVGAGI. The CDR3 is 15 residues long. DNA of the CDR3: TGTGCCAGCAGTTCTAACACAGGGGTCAATCAGCCCCAGCATTTT. Translating gives CASSSNTGVNQPQHF.

CDR3 protein: CSVATGNTEAFF. The CDR3 DNA reads as TGCAGCGTCGCGACTGGTAACACTGAAGCTTTCTTT. This sequence joins TRBV29-1 and TRBJ1-1; D is ambiguous. The V and J ends lost 6 bases and 2 bases respectively, with 10 bases between them. The CDR3 is made up of 12 amino acids. Germline CDR1 and CDR2: SQVTM and ANQGSEA.

The chain has TRBV6-1 and TRBJ1-1; tentative D call: TRBD1 (6 bases). Trimming left V 0 bases short and J 11 bases short, with 19 bases between. From germline, CDR1 is MNHNS and CDR2 SASEGT. CDR3 length: 15 residues. The CDR3 DNA sequence: TGTGCCAGCAGTGAAGCCGGGGGGGGCGTCCGGGACGCTTTCTTT. This gives the protein CASSEAGGGVRDAFF.

V is TRBV9 and J is TRBJ1-2; 9 bases match TRBD1. The CDR3 length is 16 residues. The junction had 9 bases not matched to a gene; V was cut back by 2 bases and J by 4 bases. The germline gives CDR1 SGDLS, CDR2 YYNGEE. CDR3 sequence: CASSVGRDRATYGYTF. DNA for the CDR3: TGTGCCAGCAGCGTGGGCCGGGACAGGGCGACCTATGGCTACACCTTC.

This clone was counted between two and nine times. The rearrangement links TRBV28 to TRBJ1-2, with 12 bases aligning to TRBD1. With 6 bases clipped from V and 5 bases from J, the junction kept 4 bases outside the gene matches. The CDR3 length is 14 residues. Germline V gene data show CDR1 as MDHEN and CDR2 as SYDVKM. This CDR3 is CASRGTGGYYGYTF. For the CDR3, the DNA is TGTGCCAGCAGGGGGACAGGGGGCTATTATGGCTACACCTTC.

The gene calls are TRBV19 and TRBJ2-7; 8 nucleotides line up with TRBD1. This CDR3 has 13 amino acids. With 10 bases clipped from V and 1 base from J, the junction kept 6 bases outside the gene matches. CDR1 and CDR2 (germline): LNHDA, SQIVND (reference sequence). CDR3 amino acids: CATRQGASYEQYF. CDR3 nucleotide sequence: TGTGCCACCCGGCAGGGGGCGTCCTACGAGCAGTACTTC.